Presented here are 19 T cell receptor beta chains from one specimen sequenced in a study of T cell responses to AZD1222 COVID-19 vaccine. Some clones are missing from TCRdb's copy, which holds only in-frame ones; the method was immunoSEQ multiplex PCR. Of about 86,000 clones listed, approximately 90% are singletons. The material was peripheral blood, obtained 28 days after the second AZD1222 dose. These TCRs come from an adult who received the AZD1222 COVID-19 vaccine.

The gene calls are TRBV27 and TRBJ2-2; 8 bases line up with TRBD1. V shed 2 bases and J 7 bases; nucleotides not matched to a gene: 0. Germline values: CDR1 MNHEY, CDR2 SMNVEV (reference sequence). The CDR3 sequence is 13 residues long. The CDR3 spells CASSLDRGGELFF. As DNA, the CDR3 is TGTGCCAGCAGTTTAGACAGGGGCGGGGAGCTGTTTTTT.

This chain links TRBV28 with TRBJ2-3; 10 nucleotides agree with TRBD1. The V gene end was trimmed by 0 bases and the J gene end by 4 bases; junction bases not matched to a gene: 1. The CDR3 spans 15 residues. Looked up from germline, CDR1 is MDHEN and CDR2 is SYDVKM. CDR3 coding DNA: TGTGCCAGCAGTTTATGGGGGACAGGGGCAGATACGCAGTATTTT. Protein sequence: CASSLWGTGADTQYF. Combining the CDR3 with reference TRBV28 and TRBJ2-3 gives the whole variable domain DVKVTQSSRYLVKRTGEKVFLECVQDMDHENMFWYRQDPGLGLRLIYFSYDVKMKEKGDIPEGYSVSREKKERFSLILESASTNQTSMYLCASSLWGTGADTQYFGPGTRLTVL.

This sequence joins TRBV11-2 and TRBJ2-5; 16 bases align to TRBD2. V dropped 7 bases and J dropped 5; count of bases not matched to a gene: 13. CDR3 length: 18 amino acids. The germline gives CDR1 SGHAT, CDR2 FQNNGV. The CDR3 is CASNPAGTSGGGWETQYF. The CDR3 DNA reads as TGTGCCAGCAACCCAGCCGGGACTAGCGGGGGGGGCTGGGAGACCCAGTACTTC.

The gene calls are TRBV7-3 and TRBJ1-1, with 8 bases aligning to TRBD1. V dropped 5 bases and J dropped 6; count of bases not matched to a gene: 8. The CDR3 has 14 residues. Germline CDR1 reads SGHTA; CDR2 reads FQGTGA. The CDR3 region has the DNA TGTGCCAGCAGCCGACAGGGGATGATTTCTGAAGCTTTCTTT. Its translation is CASSRQGMISEAFF.

The rearrangement links TRBV3-1 (or the pseudogene TRBV3-2) to TRBJ2-2; 9 bases are a match to TRBD2. Losses at the gene ends were 3 bases for V and 0 bases for J; bases not matched to a gene: 5. There are 17 residues in the CDR3. CDR1 is LGHDT and CDR2 is YNNKEL in the germline V gene (reference sequence). In DNA form, the CDR3 reads TGTGCCAGCAGCCATCCAGCGGGGGGCCCGAACACCGGGGAGCTGTTTTTT. Translation: CASSHPAGGPNTGELFF.

The chain links TRBV7-9 to TRBJ2-5, with D hard to call. Trimming removed 7 bases from V and 0 bases from J, with 3 bases in between. The length of the CDR3 is 11 residues. CDR1 is SEHNR and CDR2 is FQNEAQ in the germline V gene (reference sequence). In DNA form, the CDR3 reads TGTGCCAGCAACGACCAAGAGACCCAGTACTTC. Encoded protein: CASNDQETQYF.

The V gene is TRBV19, the J gene TRBJ2-1, with a weak D call TRBD1 (6 bases). V lost 3 bases and J lost 2, with 11 bases in between. This CDR3 contains 15 residues. CDR1 is LNHDA, CDR2 SQIVND, per germline (reference sequence). CDR3 DNA sequence: TGTGCCAGTAGTATGGTCAGGGGAGCCTACAATGAGCAGTTCTTC. Translated, it gives CASSMVRGAYNEQFF.

The genes are TRBV6-5 and TRBJ1-1, with D possibly being TRBD1 (5 bases). Germline lookup yields CDR1 MNHEY and CDR2 SVGAGI. The CDR3 loop spans 13 amino acids. Trimming removed 5 bases at V and 5 bases at J, with 12 bases between. This CDR3 is CASSIVGGTEAFF. The DNA of the CDR3 is TGTGCCAGCAGTATAGTCGGGGGGACTGAAGCTTTCTTT.

This chain joins TRBV27 and TRBJ2-7, with 7 positions matching TRBD1. Unmatched junction bases numbered 5, after V lost 6 bases and J lost 0 bases. The CDR3 consists of 14 residues. CDR1 and CDR2 (germline): MNHEY, SMNVEV (reference sequence). CDR3 nucleotides: TGTGCCAGCAGGGCCGGGACAGTCTCCTACGAGCAGTACTTC. Its protein is CASRAGTVSYEQYF.

The chain has TRBV4-3 and TRBJ2-7, with 7 bases matching TRBD2. The V segment lost 0 bases and the J segment 3 bases; nucleotides outside the gene matches: 14. This CDR3 has 18 amino acids. Germline values: CDR1 LGHNA, CDR2 YSLEER. CDR3 amino acids: CASSQDLLVAGRVYEQYF. The CDR3 DNA reads as TGCGCCAGCAGCCAAGATCTCCTCGTGGCAGGGAGGGTCTACGAGCAGTACTTC.

The V call is TRBV6-1, the J call TRBJ2-7, with a tentative D call TRBD1 (5 bases). The CDR3 covers 13 residues. Trimming pared 6 bases from V and 0 bases from J, leaving 9 bases between. Germline V gene data show CDR1 as MNHNS and CDR2 as SASEGT. CDR3 region: CASSLTASYEQYF. In DNA, the CDR3 is TGTGCCAGCAGCCTGACAGCCTCCTACGAGCAGTACTTC.

The chain combines TRBV3-1 (or the pseudogene TRBV3-2) with TRBJ2-5; no clear D. The germline V gene encodes CDR1 LGHDT and CDR2 YNNKEL (reference sequence). The CDR3 is made up of 14 amino acids. Trimming took off 0 bases at V and 3 bases at J, with 8 bases between the two ends. CDR3 DNA: TGTGCCAGCAGCCAAGATTCCGGAAAAGAGACCCAGTACTTC. Residues: CASSQDSGKETQYF.

The CDR3 here is CASTLEPGTGTEAFF. The DNA for the CDR3 is TGTGCCAGCACTCTTGAACCGGGAACAGGGACTGAAGCTTTCTTT. This chain links TRBV2 with TRBJ1-1; tentative D call: TRBD1 (6 bases). Germline V gene lookup returns CDR1 SNHLY and CDR2 FYNNEI. V lost 7 bases and J lost 5, with 20 bases in between. The CDR3 runs to 15 residues.

This clone was detected only a few times. The genes are TRBV10-2 and TRBJ2-7, with TRBD1 matching over 9 bases. The germline V gene has CDR1 WSHSY and CDR2 SAAADI. J was trimmed by 2 bases and V by 6 bases; bases with no gene match: 8. This CDR3 has 15 amino acids. For the CDR3, the DNA is TGCGCCAGCAGACAAACCGGACAGGGGACCTACGAGCAGTACGTC. Translation gives CASRQTGQGTYEQYV.

The chain employs TRBV27 and TRBJ2-1, with TRBD2 matching 10 bases. Germline CDR1 reads MNHEY; CDR2 reads SMNVEV (reference sequence). The CDR3 sequence is 16 residues long. Trimming at V came to 1 base and at J to 6 bases, leaving 6 bases not matched to a gene. The CDR3 DNA sequence: TGTGCCAGCAGTTTATTCCCCCTAGCGGGGGCCAATGAGCAGTTCTTC. This codes for CASSLFPLAGANEQFF.

The J gene is TRBJ1-2, the V gene TRBV4-1, with D unclear. CDR1 is MGHRA, CDR2 YSYEKL, per germline. The length of the CDR3 is 15 residues. V gave up 1 base and J gave up 0 bases, with 9 bases separating them. The CDR3 loop reads CASSQVEGTNYGYTF. The CDR3 nucleotides read TGCGCCAGCAGCCAAGTTGAAGGTACTAACTATGGCTACACCTTC.

The sample holds a few counts of this clone. The chain is built from TRBV30 and TRBJ1-1; no clear D. Trimming removed 6 bases from V and 4 bases from J, with 18 bases in between. Germline V gene data show CDR1 as GTSNPN and CDR2 as SVGIG (reference sequence). The CDR3 contains 14 residues. CDR3 protein: CACDPLLEGTEAFF. CDR3 bases: TGTGCCTGCGACCCCCTTTTGGAGGGCACTGAAGCTTTCTTT.

The chain combines TRBV5-1 with TRBJ2-2; D gene ambiguous. The V end lost 0 bases, the J end lost 0 bases, and 6 bases lay between the germline ends. CDR3 length equals 15 residues. Germline assignment: CDR1 SGHRS and CDR2 YFSETQ. CDR3 DNA: TGCGCCAGCAGCTTGGGGGCAGCGAACACCGGGGAGCTGTTTTTT. This codes for CASSLGAANTGELFF.

This CDR3 is CASSSTGLNEQFF. The CDR3 DNA follows: TGTGCCAGCAGCTCTACAGGGCTCAATGAGCAGTTCTTC. This sequence joins TRBV11-3 and TRBJ2-1; D may be TRBD1 (6 bases). This CDR3 has 13 amino acids. Germline loops: CDR1 SGHNT, CDR2 YENEEA. Trimming left V 4 bases short and J 6 bases short, with 10 bases between.